This TCR beta chain was obtained from a study of blood T cell repertoires in COVID-19. Cohort 3 recovery required two negative PCRs, clearance, or symptom resolution. Clones were read by immunoSEQ multiplex PCR, and TCRdb kept only the in-frame ones, dropping some. The table lists more than 400,000 clones, around 91% of them singletons. CDR1 is MNHNS and CDR2 is SASEGT in the germline V gene. Trimming removed 1 base from V and 8 bases from J; junction bases left unmatched: 8. The CDR3 sequence is 16 residues long. The chain is built from TRBV6-1 and TRBJ1-4; TRBD1 matches at 9 bases. The specimen was PBMCs or T cells enriched from blood (not recorded which). The sequence came from a man younger than 35 who had recovered from COVID-19. The DNA of the CDR3 is TGTGCCAGCAGTGAAGAATCCGGGACAGGGTACGAAAAACTGTTTTTT. Protein product: CASSEESGTGYEKLFF.